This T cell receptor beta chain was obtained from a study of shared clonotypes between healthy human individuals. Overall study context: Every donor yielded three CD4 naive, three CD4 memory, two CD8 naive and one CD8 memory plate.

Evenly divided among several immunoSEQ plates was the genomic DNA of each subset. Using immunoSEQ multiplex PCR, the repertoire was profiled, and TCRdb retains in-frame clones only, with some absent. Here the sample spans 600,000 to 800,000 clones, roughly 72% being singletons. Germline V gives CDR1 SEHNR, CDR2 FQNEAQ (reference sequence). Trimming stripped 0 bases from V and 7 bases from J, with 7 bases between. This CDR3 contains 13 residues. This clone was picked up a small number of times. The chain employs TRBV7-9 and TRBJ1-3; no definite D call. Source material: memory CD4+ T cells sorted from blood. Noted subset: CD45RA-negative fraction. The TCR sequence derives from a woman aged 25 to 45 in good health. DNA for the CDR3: TGTGCCAGCAGCTTAGCAGGGCCCAACACCATATATTTT. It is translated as CASSLAGPNTIYF.